One and the same sample provided the 15 T cell receptor beta chains below, sequenced in a study of shared clonotypes between healthy human individuals. The protocol was immunoSEQ multiplex PCR, while the TCRdb copy is restricted to in-frame clones and leaves out a portion. The table includes about 820,000 clones, roughly 92% detected once. Terminally differentiated effector memory CD45RA+ cells were left out of the naive CD8 fraction, which was CD45RO-negative and positively selected for CCR7. The specimen sequenced was naive CD8+ T cells sorted from blood. These receptors all come from a man aged 25 to 40 in good health.

This clone is a singleton in its sample. This rearrangement joins TRBV6-5 to TRBJ2-2; the D is unclear. CDR1 is MNHEY and CDR2 is SVGAGI in the germline V gene. V gave up 7 bases and J gave up 3 bases, with 12 bases separating them. This CDR3 has 14 residues. The DNA for the CDR3 is TGTGCCAGCACCACGCTGGCTGACACCGGGGAGCTGTTTTTT. Protein: CASTTLADTGELFF.

The CDR3 loop is CASREGGSEKLFF. DNA of the CDR3: TGTGCCAGCAGAGAGGGGGGAAGCGAAAAACTGTTTTTT. The rearrangement uses TRBV11-2 and TRBJ1-4, with D possibly matching TRBD1 (6 bases). The CDR3 is made up of 13 amino acids. CDR1 is SGHAT, CDR2 FQNNGV, per germline. With 6 bases removed from V and 8 bases from J, the gap between germline ends came to 13 bases.

This chain links TRBV6-5 with TRBJ1-2; TRBD1 is a possible D gene (6 bases). CDR1 MNHEY and CDR2 SVGAGI come from the germline V gene. This CDR3 comprises 14 residues. Trimming pared 2 bases from V and 6 bases from J, leaving 13 bases between. The CDR3 sequence: CASSYAGPGDGYTF. The CDR3 DNA reads TGTGCCAGCAGTTACGCTGGACCAGGGGATGGCTACACCTTC.

The chain combines TRBV27 with TRBJ2-5; maybe TRBD1 (6 bases). The V end was cut by 2 bases, the J end by 6 bases, with 13 bases between. CDR3 length: 14 residues. The germline gives CDR1 MNHEY, CDR2 SMNVEV (reference sequence). In DNA form, the CDR3 reads TGTGCCAGCAGTTTAAGGGACACCGACCAGACCCAGTACTTC. Its translation: CASSLRDTDQTQYF.

Written as DNA, the CDR3 is TGCGCCAGCAGCTTGGAGGGGGGACATACAGATACGCAGTATTTT. The encoded protein is CASSLEGGHTDTQYF. V and J are TRBV5-1 and TRBJ2-3; D is possibly TRBD1 or TRBD2 (6 bases each). The germline CDR1 and CDR2 sequences are SGHRS and YFSETQ. CDR3 size: 15 residues. V lost 0 bases and J 3 bases, leaving 11 bases between the germline ends.

The CDR3 DNA reads as TGTGCCAGCAGATTGGGACAGTCTCTCTATAGCAATCAGCCCCAGCATTTT. It codes for CASRLGQSLYSNQPQHF. This chain uses TRBV27 with TRBJ1-5, with 7 nucleotides matching TRBD1. Germline V gene sequence: CDR1 MNHEY, CDR2 SMNVEV (reference sequence). V lost 6 bases to trimming and J lost 0 bases; unmatched junction nucleotides: 11. The CDR3 totals 17 residues.

This chain connects TRBV28 to TRBJ2-7; 10 nucleotides agree with TRBD1. J was trimmed by 3 bases and V by 5 bases; bases with no gene match: 7. Per the germline V gene, CDR1 is MDHEN and CDR2 is SYDVKM. This CDR3 has 15 residues. The CDR3 reads CASSGTGVLFYEQYF. CDR3 nucleotide sequence: TGTGCCAGCAGTGGGACAGGGGTTCTGTTCTACGAGCAGTACTTC. Combining the CDR3 with reference TRBV28 and TRBJ2-7 gives the whole variable domain DVKVTQSSRYLVKRTGEKVFLECVQDMDHENMFWYRQDPGLGLRLIYFSYDVKMKEKGDIPEGYSVSREKKERFSLILESASTNQTSMYLCASSGTGVLFYEQYFGPGTRLTVT.

The CDR3 DNA reads as TGTGCCAGCAGTTTTTTGGGCGATAGCAATCAGCCCCAGCATTTT. It translates to CASSFLGDSNQPQHF. The chain is built from TRBV27 and TRBJ1-5; no firm D call. This CDR3 is built from 15 residues. Germline V lookup: CDR1 MNHEY, CDR2 SMNVEV (reference sequence). The V end lost 3 bases, the J end lost 0 bases, and 9 bases lay between the germline ends.

V gene TRBV13 combines with J gene TRBJ2-1, with 8 bases identical to TRBD1. The germline CDR1 and CDR2 sequences are PRHDT and FYEKMQ (reference sequence). With V trimmed by 2 bases and J by 9 bases, 3 bases remained unmatched. The CDR3 has 13 residues. This CDR3 reads CASSLQGAGEQFF. As DNA, the CDR3 is TGTGCCAGCAGCTTACAGGGGGCTGGTGAGCAGTTCTTC.

The chain joins TRBV7-6 to TRBJ2-5, with D perhaps matching TRBD1 (6 bases). Trimming cost V 5 bases and J 2 bases, with 21 bases left between them. Germline-derived CDR1 and CDR2 are SGHVS and FNYEAQ. The CDR3 runs 17 residues. CDR3 nucleotide sequence: TGTGCCAGCAGCAAAATAGGGGTCAGGGGTGGGCAAGAGACCCAGTACTTC. This codes for CASSKIGVRGGQETQYF. Full variable domain (remainder filled in from reference TRBV7-6 and TRBJ2-5): GAGVSQSPRYKVTKRGQDVALRCDPISGHVSLYWYRQALGQGPEFLTYFNYEAQQDKSGLPNDRFSAERPEGSISTLTIQRTEQRDSAMYRCASSKIGVRGGQETQYFGPGTRLLVL.

V is TRBV28 and J is TRBJ2-2; D gene unclear. V lost 4 bases, J lost 9 bases, and 6 bases lay in between. This CDR3 spans 11 amino acids. The germline CDR1 and CDR2 sequences are MDHEN and SYDVKM. Written as DNA, the CDR3 is TGTGCCAGCAGTTCAATGAGGGAGCTGTTTTTT. Translating it yields CASSSMRELFF.

The chain recombines TRBV7-6 with TRBJ2-2; 7 nucleotides align to TRBD2. The CDR3 has 14 amino acids. Germline CDR1 and CDR2: SGHVS and FNYEAQ. The V segment lost 4 bases and the J segment 3 bases; nucleotides outside the gene matches: 2. The CDR3 DNA reads TGTGCCAGCAGCTGGCTAGCGGACACCGGGGAGCTGTTTTTT. This sequence encodes CASSWLADTGELFF.

This chain joins TRBV9 and TRBJ2-1; TRBD2 matches 11 bases. V lost 1 base and J lost 6; bases outside the gene matches: 6. Germline assignment: CDR1 SGDLS and CDR2 YYNGEE. The CDR3 loop spans 16 amino acids. CDR3 DNA: TGTGCCAGCAGCGTATCACTAGCGGGAGCTGTCAATGAGCAGTTCTTC. This gives the protein CASSVSLAGAVNEQFF.

The gene calls are TRBV7-9 and TRBJ2-5; 8 bases line up with TRBD2. The CDR3 runs 14 residues. J was trimmed by 5 bases and V by 5 bases; bases with no gene match: 7. Germline CDR1 is SEHNR and CDR2 is FQNEAQ (reference sequence). CDR3 amino acids: CASSVERELETQYF. The CDR3 nucleotides are TGTGCCAGCAGCGTCGAGCGGGAGCTGGAGACCCAGTACTTC.

This clone was recorded only once. V is TRBV7-6 and J is TRBJ2-6; D unresolved. In germline, CDR1 is SGHVS, CDR2 FNYEAQ. V lost 5 bases and J 0 bases, leaving 8 bases between the germline ends. CDR3 length equals 15 residues. The CDR3 is CASSPGLSGANVLTF. CDR3 bases: TGTGCCAGCAGCCCCGGCCTCTCTGGGGCCAACGTCCTGACTTTC.